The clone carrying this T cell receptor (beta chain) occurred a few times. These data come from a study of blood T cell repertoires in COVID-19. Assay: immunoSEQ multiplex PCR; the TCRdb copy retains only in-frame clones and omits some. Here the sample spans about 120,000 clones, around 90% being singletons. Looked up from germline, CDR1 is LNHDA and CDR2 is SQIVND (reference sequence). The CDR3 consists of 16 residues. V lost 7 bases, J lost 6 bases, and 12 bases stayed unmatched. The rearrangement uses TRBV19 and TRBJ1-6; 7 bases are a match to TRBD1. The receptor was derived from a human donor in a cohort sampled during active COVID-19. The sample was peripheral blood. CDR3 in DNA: TGTGCCAGTACCGCCCTACGGGACAGCATTAATTCACCCCTCCACTTT. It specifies CASTALRDSINSPLHF.